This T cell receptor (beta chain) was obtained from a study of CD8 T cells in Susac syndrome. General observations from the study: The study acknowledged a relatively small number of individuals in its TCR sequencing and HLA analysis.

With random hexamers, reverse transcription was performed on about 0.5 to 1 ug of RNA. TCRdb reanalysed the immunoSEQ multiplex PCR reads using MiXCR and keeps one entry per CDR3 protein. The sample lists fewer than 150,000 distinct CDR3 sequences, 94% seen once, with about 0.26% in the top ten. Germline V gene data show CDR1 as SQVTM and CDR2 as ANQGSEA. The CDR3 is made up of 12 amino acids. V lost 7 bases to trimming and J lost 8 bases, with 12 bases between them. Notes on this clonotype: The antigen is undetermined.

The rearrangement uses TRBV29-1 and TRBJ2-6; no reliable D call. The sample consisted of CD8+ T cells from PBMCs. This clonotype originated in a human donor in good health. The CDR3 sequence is CSAELYPNVLTF. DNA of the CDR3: TGCAGCGCCGAGCTATACCCCAACGTCCTGACTTTC.